The source of this T cell receptor beta chain is a study of shared clonotypes between healthy human individuals. The germline CDR1 and CDR2 sequences are MDHEN and SYDVKM. The CDR3 has 12 amino acids. Trimming cost V 8 bases and J 4 bases, with 9 bases left between them. Sorted-subset replicate PCRs used roughly 210 ng of genomic DNA. This amount corresponded to about 30,000 T cell genomes. TCRdb keeps only in-frame clones here, not all; method: immunoSEQ multiplex PCR. The repertoire holds fewer than 3 million clones, with around 93% as singletons. Concerning this clone: Other DNA variants within this sample encode the same CDR3.

The chain joins TRBV28 to TRBJ2-1; D remains unclear. The sample comprised naive CD4+ T cells from PBMCs. Described subset: CD45RA+ positively selected. The receptor was isolated from a man in his late teens or twenties in good health. Some clones in this sample may be carry-over from other donors' samples. The CDR3 DNA sequence: TGTGCCAGCTCGAGGCTATACAATGAGCAGTTCTTC. Protein: CASSRLYNEQFF.